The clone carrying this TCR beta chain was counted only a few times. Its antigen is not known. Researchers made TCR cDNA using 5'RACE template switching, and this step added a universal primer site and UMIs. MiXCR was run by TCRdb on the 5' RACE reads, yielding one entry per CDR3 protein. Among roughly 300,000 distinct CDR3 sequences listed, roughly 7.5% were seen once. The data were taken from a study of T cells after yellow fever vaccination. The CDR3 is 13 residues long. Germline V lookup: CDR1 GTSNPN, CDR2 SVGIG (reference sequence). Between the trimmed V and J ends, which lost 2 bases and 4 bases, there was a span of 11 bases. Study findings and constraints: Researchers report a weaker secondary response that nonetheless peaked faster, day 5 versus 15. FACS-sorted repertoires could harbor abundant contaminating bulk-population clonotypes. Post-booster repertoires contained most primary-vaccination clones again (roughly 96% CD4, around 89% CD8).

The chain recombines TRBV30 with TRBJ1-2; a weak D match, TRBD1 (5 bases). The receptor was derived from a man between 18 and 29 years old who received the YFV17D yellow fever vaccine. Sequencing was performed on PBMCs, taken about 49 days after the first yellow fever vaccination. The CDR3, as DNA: TGTGCCTGGAGTAACGGGGGATTCTATGGCTACACCTTC. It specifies CAWSNGGFYGYTF.